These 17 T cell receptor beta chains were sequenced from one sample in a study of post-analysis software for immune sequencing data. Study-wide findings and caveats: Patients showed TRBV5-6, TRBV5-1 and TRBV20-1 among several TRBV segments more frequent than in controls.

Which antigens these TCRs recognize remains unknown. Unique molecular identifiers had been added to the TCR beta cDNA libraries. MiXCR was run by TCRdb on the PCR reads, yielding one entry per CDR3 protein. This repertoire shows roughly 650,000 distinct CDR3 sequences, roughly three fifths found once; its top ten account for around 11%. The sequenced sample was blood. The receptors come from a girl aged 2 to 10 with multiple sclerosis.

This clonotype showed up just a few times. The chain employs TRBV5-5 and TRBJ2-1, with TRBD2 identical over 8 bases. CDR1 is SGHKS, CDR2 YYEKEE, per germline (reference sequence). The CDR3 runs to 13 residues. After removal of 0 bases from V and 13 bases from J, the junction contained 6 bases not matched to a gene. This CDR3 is CASSLAGLEIQFF. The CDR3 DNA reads TGTGCCAGCAGCTTGGCGGGACTAGAAATACAGTTCTTC.

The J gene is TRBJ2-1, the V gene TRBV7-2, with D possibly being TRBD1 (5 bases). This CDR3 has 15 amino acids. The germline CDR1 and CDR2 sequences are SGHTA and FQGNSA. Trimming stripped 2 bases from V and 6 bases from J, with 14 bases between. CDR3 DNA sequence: TGTGCCAGCAGCTTATTCGCCCCTGGGGCCAATGAGCAGTTCTTC. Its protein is CASSLFAPGANEQFF.

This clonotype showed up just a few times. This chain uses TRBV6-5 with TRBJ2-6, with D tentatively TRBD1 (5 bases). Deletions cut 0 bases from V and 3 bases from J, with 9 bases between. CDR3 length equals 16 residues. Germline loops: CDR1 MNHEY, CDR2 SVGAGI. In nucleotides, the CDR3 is TGTGCCAGCAGTTACTCAGGGGATGGTGGGGCCAACGTCCTGACTTTC. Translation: CASSYSGDGGANVLTF.

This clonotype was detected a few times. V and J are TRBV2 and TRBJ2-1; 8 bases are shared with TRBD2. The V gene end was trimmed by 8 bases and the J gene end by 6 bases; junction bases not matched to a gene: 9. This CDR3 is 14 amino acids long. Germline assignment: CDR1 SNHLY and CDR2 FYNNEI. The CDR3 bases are TGTGCCAGCGCCGAACGAGCGGGGGCCAATGAGCAGTTCTTC. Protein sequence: CASAERAGANEQFF.

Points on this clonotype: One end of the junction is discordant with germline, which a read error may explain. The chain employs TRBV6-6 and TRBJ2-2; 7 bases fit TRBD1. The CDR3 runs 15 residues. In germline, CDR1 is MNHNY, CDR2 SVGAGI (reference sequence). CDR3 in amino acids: CASSVDRANTGERFF. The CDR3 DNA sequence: TGTGCCAGCAGTGTTGACAGGGCGAACACCGGGGAGCGGTTTTTT.

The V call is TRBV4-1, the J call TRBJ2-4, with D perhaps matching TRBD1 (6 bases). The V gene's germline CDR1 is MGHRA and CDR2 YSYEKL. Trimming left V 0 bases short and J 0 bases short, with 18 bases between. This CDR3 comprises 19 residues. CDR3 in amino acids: CASSQDLGAGVLAKNIQYF. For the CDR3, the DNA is TGCGCCAGCAGCCAAGATTTAGGTGCAGGGGTTCTAGCCAAAAACATTCAGTACTTC.

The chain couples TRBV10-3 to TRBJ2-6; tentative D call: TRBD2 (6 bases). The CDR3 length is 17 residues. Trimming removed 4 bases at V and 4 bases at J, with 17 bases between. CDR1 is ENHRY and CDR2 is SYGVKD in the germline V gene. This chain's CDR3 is CAISGTTNVLGANVLTF. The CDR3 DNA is TGTGCCATCAGTGGGACTACAAATGTTCTCGGGGCCAACGTCCTGACTTTC.

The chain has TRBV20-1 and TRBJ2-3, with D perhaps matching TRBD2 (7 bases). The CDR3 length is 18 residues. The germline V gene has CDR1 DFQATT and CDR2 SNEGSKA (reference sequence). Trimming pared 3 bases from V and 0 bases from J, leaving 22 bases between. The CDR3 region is CSARGGPAVTRSTDTQYF. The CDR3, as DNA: TGCAGTGCTAGGGGGGGGCCCGCAGTAACGCGGAGCACAGATACGCAGTATTTT.

CDR3 in amino acids: CSARAPWTSGGGEQFF. The CDR3 nucleotides are TGCAGTGCTAGAGCCCCCTGGACTAGCGGGGGAGGTGAGCAGTTCTTC. V gene TRBV20-1 combines with J gene TRBJ2-1, with 13 positions matching TRBD2. The V gene's germline CDR1 is DFQATT and CDR2 SNEGSKA (reference sequence). J lost 9 bases, V lost 1 base, and 9 bases had no gene match. This CDR3 has 16 residues.

The DNA for the CDR3 is TGTGCTAGTGGTTTGGACGGCTACGAGCAGTACTTC. Translation: CASGLDGYEQYF. This sequence joins TRBV12-5 and TRBJ2-7; D is undetermined. The germline V and J ends were trimmed by 1 base and 3 bases, with 4 bases remaining between them. Germline CDR1 and CDR2: LGHNT and FRNRAP. The CDR3 covers 12 residues. The whole variable domain, remainder taken from reference TRBV12-5 and TRBJ2-7, is DARVTQTPRHKVTEMGQEVTMRCQPILGHNTVFWYRQTMMQGLELLAYFRNRAPLDDSGMPKDRFSAEMPDATLATLKIQPSEPRDSAVYFCASGLDGYEQYFGPGTRLTVT.

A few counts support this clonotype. The CDR3 nucleotides read TGTGCCAGCAGTCCCAGCGGGGGGGATGAGCAGTTCTTC. Amino acid sequence: CASSPSGGDEQFF. This chain joins TRBV12-3 or TRBV12-4 and TRBJ2-1; 10 nucleotides agree with TRBD2. The CDR3 extends over 13 amino acids. The V gene end was trimmed by 5 bases and the J gene end by 8 bases; junction bases not matched to a gene: 3.

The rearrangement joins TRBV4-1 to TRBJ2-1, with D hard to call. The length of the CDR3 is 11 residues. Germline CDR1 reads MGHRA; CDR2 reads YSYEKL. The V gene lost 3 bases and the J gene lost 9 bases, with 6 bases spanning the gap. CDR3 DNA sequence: TGCGCCAGCAGCCAGTGGGCTGAGCAGTTCTTC. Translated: CASSQWAEQFF.

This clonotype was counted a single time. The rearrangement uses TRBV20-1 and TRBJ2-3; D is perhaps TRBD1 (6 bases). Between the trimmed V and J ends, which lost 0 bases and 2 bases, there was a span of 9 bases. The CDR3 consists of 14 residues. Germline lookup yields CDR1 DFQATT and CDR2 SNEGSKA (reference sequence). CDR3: CSAREGGTTDTQYF. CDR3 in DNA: TGCAGTGCTAGAGAAGGGGGAACCACAGATACGCAGTATTTT.

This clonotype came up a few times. The DNA for the CDR3 is TGTGCCAGCTCACCAGGACTAGCGACGGAGACCCAGTACTTC. Its translation: CASSPGLATETQYF. The chain has TRBV18 and TRBJ2-5; TRBD2 agrees at 9 bases. The ends lost 2 bases at V and 5 bases at J; junction bases unmatched: 3. CDR3 size: 14 residues. CDR1 and CDR2 (germline): KGHSH, LQKENI.

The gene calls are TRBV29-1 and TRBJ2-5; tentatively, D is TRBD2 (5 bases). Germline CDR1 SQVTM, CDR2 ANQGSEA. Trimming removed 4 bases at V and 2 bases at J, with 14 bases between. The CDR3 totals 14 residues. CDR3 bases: TGCAGCGTTGTTCTGCGGGCAGCTCAAGAGACCCAGTACTTC. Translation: CSVVLRAAQETQYF.

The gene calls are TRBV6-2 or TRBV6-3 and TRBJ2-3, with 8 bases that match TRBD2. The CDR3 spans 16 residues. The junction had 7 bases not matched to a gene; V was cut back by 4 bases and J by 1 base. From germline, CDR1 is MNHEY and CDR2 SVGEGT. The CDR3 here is CASSSYELAGTDTQYF. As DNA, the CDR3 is TGTGCCAGCAGTTCATACGAACTAGCGGGCACAGATACGCAGTATTTT.

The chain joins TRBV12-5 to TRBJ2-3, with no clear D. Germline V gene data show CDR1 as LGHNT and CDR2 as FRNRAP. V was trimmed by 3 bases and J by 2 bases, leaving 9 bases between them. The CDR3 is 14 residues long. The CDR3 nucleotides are TGTGCTAGTGGTTTCCAGGCGACCACAGATACGCAGTATTTT. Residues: CASGFQATTDTQYF.